This T cell receptor beta chain was documented in a study of patients and donors after allogeneic stem cell transplantation. MiXCR was run by TCRdb on the RT-PCR reads, yielding one entry per CDR3 protein. The repertoire consists of some 880,000 distinct CDR3 sequences, with roughly 18% occurring once and the leading ten covering 5.5% to 6.5%. In this sample, this clonotype turned up a few times. This sequence originates from a human donor who was either an allogeneic HSCT recipient or a stem cell or donor lymphocyte infusion donor (not recorded which). It is not recorded whose cells these are; they may come from a transplant donor. Sample: blood, either unsorted or a sorted T cell fraction (not recorded which).

The CDR3 is CASNYQGTLNTGELFF. CDR3 in DNA: TGTGCCAGCAATTATCAGGGGACCCTGAACACCGGGGAGCTGTTTTTT. This chain joins TRBV5-8 and TRBJ2-2, with D possibly TRBD1 on 6 matching bases. The CDR3 is 16 amino acids. The V gene's germline CDR1 is SGHTS and CDR2 YDEGEE. V lost 6 bases, J lost 1 base, and 16 bases lay in between.